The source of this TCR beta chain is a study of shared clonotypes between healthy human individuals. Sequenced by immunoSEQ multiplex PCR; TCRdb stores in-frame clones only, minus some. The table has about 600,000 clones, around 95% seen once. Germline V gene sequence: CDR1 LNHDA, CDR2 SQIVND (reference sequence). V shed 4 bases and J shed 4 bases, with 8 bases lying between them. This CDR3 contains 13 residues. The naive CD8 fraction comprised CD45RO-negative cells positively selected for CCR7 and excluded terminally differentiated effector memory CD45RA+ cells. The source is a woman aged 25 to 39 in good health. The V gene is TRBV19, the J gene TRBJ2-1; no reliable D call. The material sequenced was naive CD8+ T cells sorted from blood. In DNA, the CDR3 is TGTGCCAGTAGTACTGCCGCTTACAATGAGCAGTTCTTC. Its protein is CASSTAAYNEQFF.